The rows below give T cell receptor beta chains drawn from one sample of a study of shared clonotypes between healthy human individuals. Clones were read by immunoSEQ multiplex PCR, and TCRdb kept only the in-frame ones, dropping some. The table includes approximately 2.4 million clones, under 97% detected once. Sample: naive CD4+ T cells sorted from blood. These receptors were collected from a man younger than 35 in good health. Both conserved end residues are part of each CDR3.

j_gene	len	v_gene	CDR3aa
TRBJ2-3	15	TRBV5-6	CASSLRRLAADTQYF
TRBJ1-2	14	TRBV10-2	CASSEPAGSYGYTF
TRBJ2-5	14	TRBV5-1	CASSLAREEETQYF
TRBJ1-1	12	TRBV29-1	CSAQQGNTEAFF
TRBJ2-5	17	TRBV7-2	CASSLVGGSSGQETQYF
TRBJ1-1	15	TRBV19	CASSGRATWNTEAFF
TRBJ2-7	15	TRBV10-2	CASSDPGHITYEQYF
TRBJ1-1	11	TRBV7-2	CASSAILEAFF
TRBJ2-3	8	TRBV20-1	CSATTQYF
TRBJ2-5	13	TRBV29-1	CSLLGSNQETQYF
TRBJ2-5	14	TRBV10-3	CAISLKRNQETQYF
TRBJ2-5	16	TRBV18	CASSQNRKGAGETQYF
TRBJ1-4	16	TRBV18	CASSRETGGISEKLFF
TRBJ1-2	15	TRBV28	CASSLPGPNPGGYTF
TRBJ1-5	16	TRBV5-1	CASSPSQWNSNQPQHF
TRBJ1-5	15	TRBV7-2	CASSLGGQYNQPQHF
TRBJ2-7	13	TRBV19	CASRDILSYEQYF
TRBJ1-5	12	TRBV19	CASSIWPKLQHF
TRBJ1-2	15	TRBV9	CASSPRPGTDYGYTF
TRBJ1-1	13	TRBV2	CASSVQGNTEAFF
TRBJ1-5	15	TRBV6-1	CASSGGKGANQPQHF
TRBJ1-5	13	TRBV19	CASSDLSPHGRHF
TRBJ1-6	12	TRBV5-1	CASSTDTRALHF
TRBJ2-2	16	TRBV4-1	CASSQWTGMRTGELFF
TRBJ2-7	12	TRBV10-2	CASSESGYEQYF
TRBJ2-2	14	TRBV25-1	CASSAPTNTGELFF
TRBJ2-7	13	TRBV15	CATSRVPANEQYF
TRBJ2-7	16	TRBV6-5	CASSYWSERGDYEQYF
TRBJ1-3	13	TRBV30	CAWDRWNRDTIYF
TRBJ2-1	13	TRBV29-1	CSVEREGRDEQFF
TRBJ2-1	16	TRBV14	CASSQPRTGGINEQFF
TRBJ2-7	15	TRBV6-5	CASTPTGRGTYEQYF
TRBJ1-5	14	TRBV28	CASSIQTLGQPQHF
TRBJ2-5	14	TRBV6-5	CASSRGTAKETQYF
TRBJ1-5	14	TRBV5-1	CASSLDGFNQPQHF
TRBJ2-2	15	TRBV7-2	CASSLGQKNTGELFF
TRBJ1-2	12	TRBV19	CASTDRNYGYTF
TRBJ1-1	14	TRBV7-9	CASSLPGKGTEAFF
TRBJ2-7	17	TRBV5-1	CASSLGRTSGRVHEQYF
TRBJ2-2	16	TRBV7-8	CASSLVVTRGTGELFF
TRBJ1-4	15	TRBV7-9	CASSWDVSTNEKLFF
TRBJ1-1	14	TRBV9	CASSVVGGNTEAFF